The present entry profiles one T cell receptor (beta chain) with its context. The CDR3 sequence is 13 residues long. V lost 1 base to trimming and J lost 7 bases, with 10 bases between them. CDR1 and CDR2 (germline): SEHNR, FQNEAQ (reference sequence). This specimen comes from a study of blood T cell repertoires in COVID-19. Study summary: T cells, B-cell-depleted T cells, or PBMCs supplied cDNA or gDNA.

Per the original data handling: It was from reference gene primer amplification that nucleated cell counts were estimated. Profiled with immunoSEQ multiplex PCR; TCRdb holds only in-frame clones, not every one. That table supplies the V and J calls and clone size; D and trimming were determined from the DNA. The data hold 250,000 to 300,000 clones, with 89% observed a single time. This receptor was obtained from a man aged 50 to 59 with acute or convalescent COVID-19. Source material: peripheral blood. This chain links TRBV7-9 with TRBJ2-5; D is possibly TRBD2 (5 bases). The CDR3 reads CASSLGPGGTQYF. Here the CDR3 DNA reads TGTGCCAGCAGCTTAGGCCCTGGAGGGACCCAGTACTTC.